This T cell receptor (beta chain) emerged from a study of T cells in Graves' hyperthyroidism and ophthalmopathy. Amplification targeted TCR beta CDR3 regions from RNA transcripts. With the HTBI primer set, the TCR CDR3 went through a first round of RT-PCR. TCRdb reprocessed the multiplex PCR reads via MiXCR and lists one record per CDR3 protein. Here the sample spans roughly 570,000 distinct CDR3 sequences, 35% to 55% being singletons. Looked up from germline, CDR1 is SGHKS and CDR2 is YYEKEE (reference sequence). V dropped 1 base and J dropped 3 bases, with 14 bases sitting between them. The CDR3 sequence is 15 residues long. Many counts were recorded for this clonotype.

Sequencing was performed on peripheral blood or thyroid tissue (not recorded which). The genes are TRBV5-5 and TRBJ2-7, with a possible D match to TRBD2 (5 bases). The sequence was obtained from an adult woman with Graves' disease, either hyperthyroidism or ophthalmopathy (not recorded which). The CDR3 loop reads CASSLSRGSGYEQYF. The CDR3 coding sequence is TGTGCCAGCAGCTTGAGTCGTGGGAGTGGCTACGAGCAGTACTTC.